The next 19 T cell receptor beta chains were all read from a single sample in a study of T cell changes during pregnancy in multiple sclerosis. The data were produced by immunoSEQ multiplex PCR, yet TCRdb's version contains in-frame clones alone and is incomplete. The repertoire holds under 35,000 clones, over 85% seen once, with 0.6% to 0.9% in the top ten. Sample: CD4+ T cells from peripheral blood mononuclear cells, taken in the first trimester of pregnancy. The origin of the receptors is a female donor with multiple sclerosis, enrolled in a pregnancy study.

J is TRBJ2-3 and V is TRBV11-2, with 12 bases matching TRBD2. Germline assignment: CDR1 SGHAT and CDR2 FQNNGV. The CDR3 loop spans 16 amino acids. Trimming at V came to 1 base and at J to 6 bases, leaving 5 bases not matched to a gene. CDR3 sequence (DNA): TGTGCCAGCAGCTTAGGTGTGGGACTAGCGGGCGATACGCAGTATTTT. Residues: CASSLGVGLAGDTQYF.

This chain uses TRBV27 with TRBJ2-1, with 12 bases fitting TRBD1. The CDR3 covers 17 residues. From germline, CDR1 is MNHEY and CDR2 SMNVEV (reference sequence). Losses at the gene ends were 7 bases for V and 2 bases for J; bases not matched to a gene: 9. The CDR3 protein is CASTSFGTGGAYNEQFF. CDR3 DNA: TGTGCCAGCACTAGCTTCGGGACAGGGGGCGCCTACAATGAGCAGTTCTTC.

This clone has only one observation. J is TRBJ2-3 and V is TRBV5-1, with D maybe TRBD2 (6 bases). Trimming shortened V by 4 bases and J by 6 bases, and 18 bases separated the two germline ends. Germline loops: CDR1 SGHRS, CDR2 YFSETQ. The length of the CDR3 is 15 residues. The CDR3 DNA sequence: TGCGCCAGCAGCCTCCCCGGGGGAGCCGAGGATACGCAGTATTTT. Its protein product is CASSLPGGAEDTQYF. The variable domain in full, with the rest retrieved from reference TRBV5-1 and TRBJ2-3, is KAGVTQTPRYLIKTRGQQVTLSCSPISGHRSVSWYQQTPGQGLQFLFEYFSETQRNKGNFPGRFSGRQFSNSRSEMNVSTLELGDSALYLCASSLPGGAEDTQYFGPGTRLTVL.

A remark on this clone: The junction departs from the called germline gene at one end, perhaps through a read error. This chain connects TRBV7-7 to TRBJ2-1; tentatively, D is TRBD1 (5 bases). CDR1 and CDR2 from the germline V gene are SSHAT and FNYEAQ (reference sequence). The CDR3 length is 13 residues. This CDR3 is CASSLTGYNEQFF. As DNA, the CDR3 is TGTGCTAGCAGCCTAACAGGCTACAATGAGCAGTTCTTC.

V and J are TRBV27 and TRBJ1-2; weak D call: TRBD1 (5 bases). V gave up 6 bases and J gave up 4 bases, with 15 bases separating them. This CDR3 spans 14 amino acids. Germline assignment: CDR1 MNHEY and CDR2 SMNVEV (reference sequence). The chain's CDR3 is CASRGLGEGYGYTF. In nucleotides, the CDR3 is TGTGCCAGCAGAGGTCTAGGGGAGGGCTATGGCTACACCTTC.

The V call is TRBV28, the J call TRBJ2-2, with 7 bases fitting TRBD1. V trimming: 6 bases; J trimming: 6 bases; junction bases outside the gene matches: 7. CDR1 and CDR2 from the germline V gene are MDHEN and SYDVKM. The CDR3 has 14 amino acids. The CDR3 bases are TGTGCCAGCAGAAAAGACAGGGCTGCCGGGGAGCTGTTTTTT. Protein product: CASRKDRAAGELFF. The whole variable domain, remainder taken from reference TRBV28 and TRBJ2-2, is DVKVTQSSRYLVKRTGEKVFLECVQDMDHENMFWYRQDPGLGLRLIYFSYDVKMKEKGDIPEGYSVSREKKERFSLILESASTNQTSMYLCASRKDRAAGELFFGEGSRLTVL.

The chain carries TRBV5-4 and TRBJ2-3; TRBD1 matches 10 bases. CDR3 length: 15 residues. With V trimmed by 6 bases and J by 3 bases, 7 bases remained unmatched. The germline gives CDR1 SGHNT, CDR2 YYREEE (reference sequence). CDR3 sequence reads: CASTDQGQGTDTQYF. CDR3 nucleotide sequence: TGTGCCAGCACCGACCAGGGACAGGGGACAGATACGCAGTATTTT.

The chain is built from TRBV5-1 and TRBJ2-5, with 9 bases fitting TRBD2. The ends lost 0 bases at V and 6 bases at J; junction bases unmatched: 6. The germline V gene encodes CDR1 SGHRS and CDR2 YFSETQ. The CDR3 totals 15 residues. CDR3 bases: TGCGCCAGCAGCTTGGAGAATAGCGGGGGAAAGACCCAGTACTTC. The encoded protein is CASSLENSGGKTQYF.

V usage is TRBV7-2 and J usage is TRBJ2-1; possible D gene TRBD2, 6 bases. The germline gives CDR1 SGHTA, CDR2 FQGNSA. Between the trimmed V and J ends, which lost 5 bases and 4 bases, there was a span of 12 bases. The CDR3 has 14 amino acids. The CDR3 reads CASSPLAGYNEQFF. The DNA for the CDR3 is TGTGCCAGCAGCCCCTTGGCGGGGTACAATGAGCAGTTCTTC.

The chain couples TRBV5-5 to TRBJ1-6, with 8 bases aligning to TRBD1. Germline CDR1 is SGHKS and CDR2 is YYEKEE (reference sequence). Germline trimming cut 5 bases from V and 9 bases from J; bases unmatched to any gene: 7. There are 14 residues in the CDR3. In DNA, the CDR3 is TGTGCCAGCAGGCAGGACAGGGCGGGTTCACCCCTCCACTTT. Translation gives CASRQDRAGSPLHF.

The chain has TRBV6-6 and TRBJ2-7; 9 nucleotides line up with TRBD1. V shed 6 bases, J shed 5 bases, and the junction held 5 bases outside the gene matches. CDR1 is MNHNY and CDR2 is SVGAGI in the germline V gene (reference sequence). The CDR3 is made up of 13 amino acids. CDR3 residues: CASSRDRDNEQYF. CDR3 DNA sequence: TGTGCCAGCAGCCGGGACAGGGACAACGAGCAGTACTTC.

The gene calls are TRBV6-1 and TRBJ2-7, with D maybe TRBD2 (6 bases). The CDR3 runs 13 residues. V lost 7 bases to trimming and J lost 2 bases, with 12 bases between them. Germline V gene data show CDR1 as MNHNS and CDR2 as SASEGT. CDR3 nucleotides: TGTGCCAGCAAGGAGGGAACCCCCTACGAGCAGTACTTC. Its translation is CASKEGTPYEQYF.

The chain carries TRBV6-5 and TRBJ1-1, with a weak D call TRBD1 (6 bases). The germline gives CDR1 MNHEY, CDR2 SVGAGI. The CDR3 is made up of 12 amino acids. V was trimmed by 7 bases and J by 7 bases, leaving 13 bases between them. The chain's CDR3 is CASNRLGGEAFF. CDR3 coding DNA: TGTGCCAGCAATCGATTAGGGGGTGAAGCTTTCTTT.

The chain joins TRBV10-1 to TRBJ2-1; TRBD2 matches 12 bases. The germline V gene has CDR1 WNHNN and CDR2 SYGVQD (reference sequence). V lost 1 base and J lost 8; bases outside the gene matches: 3. This CDR3 has 15 residues. The DNA of the CDR3 is TGCGCCAGCAGTGAGTTGACTAGCGGGGGCTATGAGCAGTTCTTC. As protein: CASSELTSGGYEQFF.

The V and J genes are TRBV7-9 and TRBJ2-1, with 16 positions matching TRBD2. Germline values: CDR1 SEHNR, CDR2 FQNEAQ (reference sequence). The CDR3 has 15 residues. V lost 5 bases and J lost 9; bases outside the gene matches: 4. The DNA of the CDR3 is TGTGCCAGCAGCGGGACTAGCGGGGGGGCCCCTGAGCAGTTCTTC. Its protein is CASSGTSGGAPEQFF.

This CDR3 is CASSVDWRGTQYF. The CDR3 DNA follows: TGTGCCAGCAGCGTCGATTGGCGAGGGACCCAGTACTTC. The chain recombines TRBV7-2 with TRBJ2-5; no definite D call. The CDR3 loop spans 13 amino acids. V lost 5 bases and J 7 bases, leaving 14 bases between the germline ends. Per the germline V gene, CDR1 is SGHTA and CDR2 is FQGNSA.

This clone showed up just once. The rearrangement uses TRBV6-1 and TRBJ2-7, with TRBD1 identical over 8 bases. The junction had 7 bases not matched to a gene; V was cut back by 4 bases and J by 2 bases. CDR3 length equals 15 residues. CDR1 and CDR2 (germline): MNHNS, SASEGT. CDR3 DNA sequence: TGTGCCAGCAGTGTAGGGACAGGTAATACCTACGAGCAGTACTTC. Translating it yields CASSVGTGNTYEQYF.

The chain recombines TRBV7-2 with TRBJ2-5, with D possibly TRBD1 on 6 matching bases. The CDR3 loop spans 14 amino acids. The ends were cut back, 6 bases at V and 4 bases at J, with 15 bases in the middle. Germline loops: CDR1 SGHTA, CDR2 FQGNSA. CDR3 amino acids: CASSTGSRGETQYF. The CDR3 DNA is TGTGCCAGCAGTACAGGGTCTCGGGGAGAGACCCAGTACTTC.

The chain uses TRBV6-6 and TRBJ1-6; D possibly corresponds to TRBD1 (6 bases). The CDR3 has 15 amino acids. The germline V gene encodes CDR1 MNHNY and CDR2 SVGAGI (reference sequence). Trimming took off 7 bases at V and 6 bases at J, with 16 bases between the two ends. CDR3 loop: CASNRRDTFNSPLHF. CDR3 in DNA: TGTGCCAGCAATAGACGGGACACCTTTAATTCACCCCTCCACTTT.